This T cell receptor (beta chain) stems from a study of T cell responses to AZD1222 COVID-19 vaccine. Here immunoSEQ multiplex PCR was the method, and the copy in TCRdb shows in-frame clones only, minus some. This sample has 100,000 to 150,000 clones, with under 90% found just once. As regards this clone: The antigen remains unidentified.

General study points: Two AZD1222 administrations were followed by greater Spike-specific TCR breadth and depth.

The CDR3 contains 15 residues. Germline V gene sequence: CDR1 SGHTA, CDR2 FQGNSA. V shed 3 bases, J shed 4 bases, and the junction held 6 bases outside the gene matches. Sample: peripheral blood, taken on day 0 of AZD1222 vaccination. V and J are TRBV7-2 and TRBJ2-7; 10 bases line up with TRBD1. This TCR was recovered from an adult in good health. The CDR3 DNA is TGTGCCAGCAGCTTCGACAGGGGGCCCTCTTACGAGCAGTACTTC. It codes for CASSFDRGPSYEQYF.